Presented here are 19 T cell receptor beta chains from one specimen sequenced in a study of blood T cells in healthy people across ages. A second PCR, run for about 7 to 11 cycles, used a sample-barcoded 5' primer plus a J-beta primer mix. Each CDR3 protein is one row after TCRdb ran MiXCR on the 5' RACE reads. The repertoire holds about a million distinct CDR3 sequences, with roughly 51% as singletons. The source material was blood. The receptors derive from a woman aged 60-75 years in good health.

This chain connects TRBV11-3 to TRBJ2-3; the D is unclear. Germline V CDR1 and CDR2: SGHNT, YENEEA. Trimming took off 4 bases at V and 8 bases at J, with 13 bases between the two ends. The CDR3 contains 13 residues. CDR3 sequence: CASSSTLVGTQYF. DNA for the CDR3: TGTGCCAGCAGCTCGACTTTGGTTGGTACGCAGTATTTT.

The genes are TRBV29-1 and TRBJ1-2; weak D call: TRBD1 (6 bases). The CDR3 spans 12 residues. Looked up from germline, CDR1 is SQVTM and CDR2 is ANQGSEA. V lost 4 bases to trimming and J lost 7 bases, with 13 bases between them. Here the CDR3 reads CSVAWGAGGYTF. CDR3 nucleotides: TGCAGCGTTGCCTGGGGGGCAGGTGGCTACACCTTC.

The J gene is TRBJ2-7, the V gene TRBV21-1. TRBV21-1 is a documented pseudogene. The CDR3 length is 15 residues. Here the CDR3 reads CASSALVGGSYEQYF. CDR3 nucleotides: TGTGCCAGCAGCGCCTTAGTGGGGGGCTCCTACGAGCAGTACTTC.

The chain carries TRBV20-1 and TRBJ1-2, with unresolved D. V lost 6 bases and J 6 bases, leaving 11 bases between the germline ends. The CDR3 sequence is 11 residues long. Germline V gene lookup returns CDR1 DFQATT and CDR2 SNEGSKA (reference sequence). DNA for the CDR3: TGCAGTGCACAGTCGAACGATGGCTACACCTTC. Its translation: CSAQSNDGYTF.

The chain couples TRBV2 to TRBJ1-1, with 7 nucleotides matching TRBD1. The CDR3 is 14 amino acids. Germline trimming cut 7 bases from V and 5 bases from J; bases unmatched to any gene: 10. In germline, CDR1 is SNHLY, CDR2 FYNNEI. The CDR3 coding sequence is TGTGCCAGCAAAGAGGACAGGTCGACGACTGAAGCTTTCTTT. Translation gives CASKEDRSTTEAFF.

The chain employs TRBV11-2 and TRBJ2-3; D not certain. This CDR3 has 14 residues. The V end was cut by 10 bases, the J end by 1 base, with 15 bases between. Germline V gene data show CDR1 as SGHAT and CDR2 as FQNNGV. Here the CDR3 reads CATTLNHGTDTQYF. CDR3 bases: TGTGCCACCACTTTGAACCATGGCACAGATACGCAGTATTTT.

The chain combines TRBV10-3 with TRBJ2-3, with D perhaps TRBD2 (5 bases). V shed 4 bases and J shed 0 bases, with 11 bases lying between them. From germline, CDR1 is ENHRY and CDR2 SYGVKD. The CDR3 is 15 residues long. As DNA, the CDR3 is TGTGCCATCAGTGGAGCGGAATCTAGCACAGATACGCAGTATTTT. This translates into CAISGAESSTDTQYF.

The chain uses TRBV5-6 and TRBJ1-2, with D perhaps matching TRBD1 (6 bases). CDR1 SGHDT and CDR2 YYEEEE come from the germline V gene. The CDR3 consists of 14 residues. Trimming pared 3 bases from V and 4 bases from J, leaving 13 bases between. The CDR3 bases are TGTGCCAGCAGCTACCCGGACAGAATCTATGGCTACACCTTC. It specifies CASSYPDRIYGYTF.

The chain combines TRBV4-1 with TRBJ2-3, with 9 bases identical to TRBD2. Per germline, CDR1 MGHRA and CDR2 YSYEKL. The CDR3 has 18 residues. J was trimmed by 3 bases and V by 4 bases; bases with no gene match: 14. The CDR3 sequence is CASSPANRREGHTDTQYF. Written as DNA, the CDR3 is TGCGCCAGCAGCCCCGCCAACCGGCGGGAGGGACATACAGATACGCAGTATTTT.

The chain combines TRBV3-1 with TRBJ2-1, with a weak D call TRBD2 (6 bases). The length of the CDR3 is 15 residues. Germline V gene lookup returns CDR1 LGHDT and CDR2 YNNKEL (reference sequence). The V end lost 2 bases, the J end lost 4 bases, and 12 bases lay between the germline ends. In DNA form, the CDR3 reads TGTGCCAGCAGCCAAAGGGAGGTCCTGTACAATGAGCAGTTCTTC. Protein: CASSQREVLYNEQFF.

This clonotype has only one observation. The CDR3 region is CASSYFRAGSDEQFF. CDR3 in DNA: TGTGCCAGCAGTTACTTCCGGGCGGGAAGCGATGAGCAGTTCTTC. The chain carries TRBV6-2 or TRBV6-3 and TRBJ2-1; TRBD2 is a possible D gene (6 bases). The CDR3 contains 15 residues. Trimming cost V 1 base and J 8 bases, with 15 bases left between them. Germline values: CDR1 MNHEY, CDR2 SVGEGT.

The CDR3, as DNA: TGTGCCAGCAGGGGCCTAGCGGGCTCCTACAATGAGCAGTTCTTC. Translating gives CASRGLAGSYNEQFF. V usage is TRBV2 and J usage is TRBJ2-1, with 8 bases matching TRBD2. This CDR3 is 15 amino acids long. Germline V gene lookup returns CDR1 SNHLY and CDR2 FYNNEI. The ends lost 6 bases at V and 0 bases at J; junction bases unmatched: 4.

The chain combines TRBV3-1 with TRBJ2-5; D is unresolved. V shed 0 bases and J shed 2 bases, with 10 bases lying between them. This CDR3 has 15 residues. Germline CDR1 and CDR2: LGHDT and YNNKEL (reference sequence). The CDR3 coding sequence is TGTGCCAGCAGCCAAGAGGGCACGGCTCAAGAGACCCAGTACTTC. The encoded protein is CASSQEGTAQETQYF.

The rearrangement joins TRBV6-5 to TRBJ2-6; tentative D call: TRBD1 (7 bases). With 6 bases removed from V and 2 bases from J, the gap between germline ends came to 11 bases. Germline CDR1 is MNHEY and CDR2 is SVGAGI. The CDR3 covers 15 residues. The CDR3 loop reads CASREGAAGANVLTF. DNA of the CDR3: TGTGCCAGCAGGGAGGGGGCAGCTGGGGCCAACGTCCTGACTTTC.

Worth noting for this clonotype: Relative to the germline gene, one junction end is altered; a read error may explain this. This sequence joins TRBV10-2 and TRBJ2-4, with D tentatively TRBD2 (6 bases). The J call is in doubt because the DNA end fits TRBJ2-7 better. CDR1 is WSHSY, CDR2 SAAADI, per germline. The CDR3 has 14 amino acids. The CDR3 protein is CAIKSGTYSNEQYF. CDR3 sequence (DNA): TGCGCCATTAAATCCGGGACTTACTCCAACGAGCAGTACTTC.

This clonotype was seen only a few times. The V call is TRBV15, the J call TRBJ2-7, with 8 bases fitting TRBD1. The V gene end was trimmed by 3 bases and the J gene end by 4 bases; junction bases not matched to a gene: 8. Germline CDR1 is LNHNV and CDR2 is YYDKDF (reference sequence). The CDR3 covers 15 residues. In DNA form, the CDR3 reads TGTGCCACCAGCAGTCTGGGGACAGGCGGTTACGAGCAGTACTTC. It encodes CATSSLGTGGYEQYF.

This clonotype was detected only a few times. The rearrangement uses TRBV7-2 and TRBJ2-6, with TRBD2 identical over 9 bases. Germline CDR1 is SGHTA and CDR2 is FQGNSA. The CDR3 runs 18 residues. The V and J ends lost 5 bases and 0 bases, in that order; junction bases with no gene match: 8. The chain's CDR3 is CASSQTLAGFSGANVLTF. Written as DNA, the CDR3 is TGTGCCAGCAGCCAGACCCTAGCGGGGTTCTCTGGGGCCAACGTCCTGACTTTC.

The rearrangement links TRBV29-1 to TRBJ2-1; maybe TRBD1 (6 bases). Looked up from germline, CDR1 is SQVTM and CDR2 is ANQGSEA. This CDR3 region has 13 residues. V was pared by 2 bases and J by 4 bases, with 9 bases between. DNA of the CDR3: TGCAGCGTTGAAAACAGGGCGTACAATGAGCAGTTCTTC. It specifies CSVENRAYNEQFF.

CDR3 residues: CATSGRSGTGEIYSNQPQHF. As DNA, the CDR3 is TGTGCCACCAGTGGCCGGTCCGGGACAGGGGAGATCTATAGCAATCAGCCCCAGCATTTT. This sequence joins TRBV24-1 and TRBJ1-5; TRBD1 matches at 10 bases. This CDR3 spans 20 amino acids. Trimming cost V 5 bases and J 0 bases; bases outside gene matches: 15. The germline V gene encodes CDR1 KGHDR and CDR2 SFDVKD.